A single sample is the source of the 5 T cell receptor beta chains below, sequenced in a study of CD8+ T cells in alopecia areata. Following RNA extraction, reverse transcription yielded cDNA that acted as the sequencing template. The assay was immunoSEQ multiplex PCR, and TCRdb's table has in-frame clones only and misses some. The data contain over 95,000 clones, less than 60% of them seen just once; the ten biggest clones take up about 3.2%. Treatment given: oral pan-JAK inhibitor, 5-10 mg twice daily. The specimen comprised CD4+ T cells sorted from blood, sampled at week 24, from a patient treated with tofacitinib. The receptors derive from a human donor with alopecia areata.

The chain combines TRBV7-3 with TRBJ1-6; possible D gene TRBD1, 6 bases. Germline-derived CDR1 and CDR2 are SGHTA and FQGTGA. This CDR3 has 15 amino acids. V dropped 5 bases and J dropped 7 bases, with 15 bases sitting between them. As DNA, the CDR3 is TGTGCCAGCAGCCCTAATACAGGGCCCAATTCACCCCTCCACTTT. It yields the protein CASSPNTGPNSPLHF.

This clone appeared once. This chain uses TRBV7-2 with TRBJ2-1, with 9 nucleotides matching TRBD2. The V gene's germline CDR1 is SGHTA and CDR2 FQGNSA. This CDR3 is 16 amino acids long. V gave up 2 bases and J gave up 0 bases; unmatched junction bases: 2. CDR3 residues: CASSLSAGGSYNEQFF. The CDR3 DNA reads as TGTGCCAGCAGCTTATCAGCGGGGGGCTCCTACAATGAGCAGTTCTTC.

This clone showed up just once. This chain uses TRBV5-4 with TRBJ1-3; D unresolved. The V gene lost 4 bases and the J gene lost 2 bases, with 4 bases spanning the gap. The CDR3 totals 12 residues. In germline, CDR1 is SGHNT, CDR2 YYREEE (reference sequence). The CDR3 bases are TGTGCCAGCAGCGGGACTGGAAACACCATATATTTT. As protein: CASSGTGNTIYF.

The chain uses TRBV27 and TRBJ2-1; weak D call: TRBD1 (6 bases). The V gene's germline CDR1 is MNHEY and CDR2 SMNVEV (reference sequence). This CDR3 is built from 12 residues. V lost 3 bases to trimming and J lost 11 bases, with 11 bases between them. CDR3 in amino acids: CASSFGGGKQFF. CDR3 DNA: TGTGCCAGCAGTTTTGGTGGGGGCAAGCAGTTCTTC.

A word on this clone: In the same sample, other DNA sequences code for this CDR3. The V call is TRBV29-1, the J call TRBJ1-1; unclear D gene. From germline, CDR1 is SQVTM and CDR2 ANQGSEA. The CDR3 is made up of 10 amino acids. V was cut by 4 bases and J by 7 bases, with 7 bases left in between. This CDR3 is CSVGEIEAFF. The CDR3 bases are TGCAGCGTTGGAGAGATTGAAGCTTTCTTT.